Below, 27 T cell receptor beta chains from the same sample are listed, as sequenced in a study of a mutant IDH1 vaccine in newly diagnosed glioma. These receptors are not linked to any known antigen. Clones were read by immunoSEQ multiplex PCR, and TCRdb kept only the in-frame ones, dropping some. The table lists about 38,000 clones, roughly 74% of them singletons. Described time point: week 5, during vaccination. Each dose of the vaccine consisted of 300 ug of mutant IDH1 20-mer peptide, with topical imiquimod. The sequencing used PBMCs, collected from a glioma patient whose treatment included an IDH1 peptide vaccine. The receptors shown here come from a middle-aged man with glioma.

The V and J genes are TRBV14 and TRBJ1-3, with D unclear. Trimming removed 1 base from V and 7 bases from J, with 8 bases in between. CDR1 is SGHDN, CDR2 FVKESK, per germline. The CDR3 is 13 amino acids. The CDR3 DNA sequence: TGTGCCAGCAGCCAAGGGTATCGGAACACCATATATTTT. This sequence encodes CASSQGYRNTIYF. Drawing the rest from reference TRBV14 and TRBJ1-3, the complete variable domain is EAGVTQFPSHSVIEKGQTVTLRCDPISGHDNLYWYRRVMGKEIKFLLHFVKESKQDESGMPNNRFLAERTGGTYSTLKVQPAELEDSGVYFCASSQGYRNTIYFGEGSWLTVV.

The V call is TRBV15, the J call TRBJ1-5; TRBD1 matches at 7 bases. The CDR3 loop spans 15 amino acids. Germline V gene sequence: CDR1 LNHNV, CDR2 YYDKDF (reference sequence). V lost 0 bases to trimming and J lost 6 bases; unmatched junction nucleotides: 5. The CDR3 bases are TGTGCCACCAGCAGAGATAAGGCAGGGGGTCAGCCCCAGCATTTT. Encoded protein: CATSRDKAGGQPQHF. The variable domain in full, completed from reference TRBV15 and TRBJ1-5, reads DAMVIQNPRYQVTQFGKPVTLSCSQTLNHNVMYWYQQKSSQAPKLLFHYYDKDFNNEADTPDNFQSRRPNTSFCFLDIRSPGLGDTAMYLCATSRDKAGGQPQHFGDGTRLSIL.

The chain employs TRBV7-2 and TRBJ1-4, with D maybe TRBD1 (5 bases). The CDR3 contains 15 residues. Germline CDR1 is SGHTA and CDR2 is FQGNSA. V lost 0 bases and J 7 bases, leaving 12 bases between the germline ends. The CDR3 sequence is CASSLAVGGTEKLFF. CDR3 DNA sequence: TGTGCCAGCAGCTTAGCGGTGGGGGGGACTGAAAAACTGTTTTTT.

The chain is built from TRBV6-4 and TRBJ2-5; D possibly matches TRBD1 or TRBD2 (5 bases each). This CDR3 spans 16 amino acids. Trimming removed 4 bases at V and 0 bases at J, with 15 bases between. CDR1 MRHNA and CDR2 SNTAGT come from the germline V gene. The CDR3 here is CASSGSGSRYQETQYF. For the CDR3, the DNA is TGTGCCAGCAGTGGGTCAGGGAGCCGGTACCAAGAGACCCAGTACTTC.

This rearrangement joins TRBV7-8 to TRBJ1-1; weak D call: TRBD1 (6 bases). The CDR3 is 13 amino acids. CDR1 SGHVS and CDR2 FQNEAQ come from the germline V gene. V was trimmed by 7 bases and J by 1 base, leaving 10 bases between them. CDR3 sequence: CASNKGGNTEAFF. CDR3 DNA: TGTGCCAGCAACAAGGGGGGGAACACTGAAGCTTTCTTT.

This clone was counted once. CDR3 in DNA: TGTGCCAGCAGCTTACGGGGGACGGCTGGCTACACCTTC. Translating gives CASSLRGTAGYTF. This chain connects TRBV13 to TRBJ1-2, with D possibly being TRBD1 (5 bases). Germline-derived CDR1 and CDR2 are PRHDT and FYEKMQ (reference sequence). This CDR3 has 13 amino acids. Trimming took off 2 bases at V and 7 bases at J, with 11 bases between the two ends.

V gene TRBV18 combines with J gene TRBJ1-1; a weak D match, TRBD1 (6 bases). V dropped 2 bases and J dropped 1 base, with 17 bases sitting between them. The CDR3 is made up of 17 amino acids. CDR1 and CDR2 (germline): KGHSH, LQKENI. CDR3 loop: CASSPIAYRVENTEAFF. CDR3 coding DNA: TGTGCCAGCTCACCAATCGCTTACAGGGTTGAGAACACTGAAGCTTTCTTT.

The chain joins TRBV4-1 to TRBJ1-6; TRBD1 agrees at 7 bases. CDR1 is MGHRA, CDR2 YSYEKL, per germline. This CDR3 comprises 16 residues. V lost 1 base, J lost 5 bases, and 5 bases stayed unmatched. In DNA form, the CDR3 reads TGCGCCAGCAGCCAAGGGACAGGCCGGGATAATTCACCCCTCCACTTT. Translation gives CASSQGTGRDNSPLHF.

The gene calls are TRBV5-4 and TRBJ2-3; a weak D match, TRBD2 (7 bases). Per germline, CDR1 SGHNT and CDR2 YYREEE (reference sequence). V lost 4 bases, J lost 6 bases, and 27 bases lay in between. CDR3 length: 18 residues. This CDR3 is CASSDDRRKRGAPDTQYF. The CDR3 nucleotides read TGTGCCAGCAGCGACGACAGGAGGAAACGGGGGGCCCCGGATACGCAGTATTTT.

This clone has a single count. J is TRBJ1-4 and V is TRBV6-6; D gene uncertain. This CDR3 spans 15 amino acids. V shed 0 bases and J shed 7 bases, with 12 bases lying between them. The germline gives CDR1 MNHNY, CDR2 SVGAGI (reference sequence). The CDR3 DNA follows: TGTGCCAGCAGTTACTCGAGTGGTTGGAGTGAAAAACTGTTTTTT. This encodes CASSYSSGWSEKLFF.

This chain links TRBV6-5 with TRBJ1-5; a weak D match, TRBD1 (5 bases). Trimming cost V 2 bases and J 4 bases, with 9 bases left between them. Germline V gives CDR1 MNHEY, CDR2 SVGAGI. The CDR3 extends over 14 amino acids. In nucleotides, the CDR3 is TGTGCCAGCAGTTACCGGGGGGAAAATCAGCCCCAGCATTTT. Translated: CASSYRGENQPQHF.

This clone turned up a few times. The chain combines TRBV7-9 with TRBJ2-5; 8 bases fit TRBD2. V lost 5 bases to trimming and J lost 3 bases; unmatched junction nucleotides: 8. Per the germline V gene, CDR1 is SEHNR and CDR2 is FQNEAQ (reference sequence). The length of the CDR3 is 15 residues. The CDR3 loop reads CASSAAGLGEETQYF. CDR3 bases: TGTGCCAGCAGCGCCGCGGGACTAGGAGAAGAGACCCAGTACTTC.

Here the CDR3 reads CASRSGTGYGYTF. Here the CDR3 DNA reads TGTGCCAGCCGATCCGGGACAGGCTATGGCTACACCTTC. The J gene is TRBJ1-2, the V gene TRBV14, with TRBD1 matching 8 bases. Trimming removed 8 bases from V and 4 bases from J; junction bases left unmatched: 6. Germline CDR1 reads SGHDN; CDR2 reads FVKESK. This CDR3 has 13 amino acids.

This chain links TRBV9 with TRBJ1-5, with 9 positions matching TRBD1. V shed 4 bases and J 0 bases; nucleotides not matched to a gene: 5. CDR3 length: 16 residues. Germline values: CDR1 SGDLS, CDR2 YYNGEE. The CDR3 loop reads CASSRTGDYSNQPQHF. The CDR3 region has the DNA TGTGCCAGCAGCCGGACAGGGGATTATAGCAATCAGCCCCAGCATTTT.

In this sample, this clone turned up once. The gene calls are TRBV12-5 and TRBJ2-7; D possibly corresponds to TRBD1 (5 bases). With 1 base removed from V and 2 bases from J, the gap between germline ends came to 9 bases. The CDR3 spans 14 residues. CDR1 is LGHNT and CDR2 is FRNRAP in the germline V gene. This CDR3 is CASGLGRQTYEQYF. The DNA for the CDR3 is TGTGCTAGTGGTTTGGGGCGACAGACCTACGAGCAGTACTTC.

J is TRBJ2-7 and V is TRBV5-6; 9 positions match TRBD1. Trimming removed 6 bases from V and 3 bases from J; junction bases left unmatched: 4. This CDR3 contains 13 residues. CDR1 and CDR2 (germline): SGHDT, YYEEEE. The CDR3 coding sequence is TGTGCCAGCACCACGACAGGGGGCTACGAGCAGTACTTC. This sequence encodes CASTTTGGYEQYF.

The chain joins TRBV5-1 to TRBJ2-7, with 8 bases aligning to TRBD1. The CDR3 has 13 amino acids. The V and J ends lost 4 bases and 2 bases, in that order; junction bases with no gene match: 2. Germline values: CDR1 SGHRS, CDR2 YFSETQ. The CDR3 spells CASSRQGPYEQYF. The CDR3 coding sequence is TGCGCCAGCAGCCGACAGGGGCCCTACGAGCAGTACTTC.

The chain is built from TRBV4-1 and TRBJ1-3; D is perhaps TRBD1 (6 bases). Germline CDR1 and CDR2: MGHRA and YSYEKL. V shed 1 base and J shed 2 bases, with 24 bases lying between them. CDR3 size: 20 residues. CDR3 nucleotide sequence: TGCGCCAGCAGCCAAGTCGACGGGCTCTTACAGGGCCTCCCTGGAAACACCATATATTTT. Protein sequence: CASSQVDGLLQGLPGNTIYF.

The J gene is TRBJ1-2, the V gene TRBV27; possible D gene TRBD1, 6 bases. Trimming removed 5 bases from V and 5 bases from J, with 18 bases in between. Germline assignment: CDR1 MNHEY and CDR2 SMNVEV (reference sequence). This CDR3 is built from 15 residues. In nucleotides, the CDR3 is TGTGCCAGCAGTCCAACCACAGGGTCTCCATATGGCTACACCTTC. This encodes CASSPTTGSPYGYTF.

The J gene is TRBJ1-1, the V gene TRBV30; D may be TRBD1 (6 bases). The length of the CDR3 is 13 residues. V lost 1 base to trimming and J lost 5 bases, with 11 bases between them. The V gene's germline CDR1 is GTSNPN and CDR2 SVGIG (reference sequence). This chain's CDR3 is CAWSEHRETEAFF. CDR3 bases: TGTGCCTGGAGTGAACACAGGGAGACTGAAGCTTTCTTT.

The J gene is TRBJ2-7, the V gene TRBV5-1; tentative D call: TRBD1 (6 bases). Deletions cut 0 bases from V and 3 bases from J, with 13 bases between. From germline, CDR1 is SGHRS and CDR2 YFSETQ. CDR3 length: 15 amino acids. As DNA, the CDR3 is TGCGCCAGCAGCTTGGGGGGGACAAGGGGCTACGAGCAGTACTTC. Translation gives CASSLGGTRGYEQYF.

This chain links TRBV19 with TRBJ1-6, with 9 nucleotides matching TRBD1. CDR1 LNHDA and CDR2 SQIVND come from the germline V gene (reference sequence). This CDR3 region has 13 residues. V dropped 6 bases and J dropped 8; count of bases not matched to a gene: 2. The CDR3 is CASRGQGDSPLHF. The CDR3 DNA reads TGTGCCAGTAGGGGACAGGGCGATTCACCCCTCCACTTT. Complete variable domain (other parts from reference TRBV19 and TRBJ1-6): DGGITQSPKYLFRKEGQNVTLSCEQNLNHDAMYWYRQDPGQGLRLIYYSQIVNDFQKGDIAEGYSVSREKKESFPLTVTSAQKNPTAFYLCASRGQGDSPLHFGNGTRLTVT.

This chain connects TRBV30 to TRBJ2-6; D unclear. Germline V CDR1 and CDR2: GTSNPN, SVGIG (reference sequence). The CDR3 is 17 amino acids. The ends were cut back, 2 bases at V and 1 base at J, with 15 bases in the middle. The CDR3 region has the DNA TGTGCCTGGAGTCCCGTCATCGCCCCATCTGGGGCCAACGTCCTGACTTTC. The encoded protein is CAWSPVIAPSGANVLTF.

This clone has more than one count but fewer than ten. This chain uses TRBV6-5 with TRBJ1-1, with no clear D. Germline V lookup: CDR1 MNHEY, CDR2 SVGAGI. Trimming shortened V by 3 bases and J by 1 base, and 6 bases separated the two germline ends. The CDR3 is 13 residues long. CDR3 protein: CASSYLANTEAFF. The CDR3 nucleotides read TGTGCCAGCAGTTATTTGGCGAACACTGAAGCTTTCTTT.

The CDR3 DNA follows: TGTGCCAGCAGTGGCAGGGTCCACTCTGGAAACACCATATATTTT. The encoded protein is CASSGRVHSGNTIYF. The chain carries TRBV2 and TRBJ1-3; D perhaps matches TRBD1 (5 bases). The V gene's germline CDR1 is SNHLY and CDR2 FYNNEI. The CDR3 runs 15 residues. Trimming took off 4 bases at V and 0 bases at J, with 10 bases between the two ends. Based on the CDR3 plus reference TRBV2 and TRBJ1-3, the full variable domain is EPEVTQTPSHQVTQMGQEVILRCVPISNHLYFYWYRQILGQKVEFLVSFYNNEISEKSEIFDDQFSVERPDGSNFTLKIRSTKLEDSAMYFCASSGRVHSGNTIYFGEGSWLTVV.

The chain is built from TRBV29-1 and TRBJ2-3, with D possibly matching TRBD2 (7 bases). The CDR3 runs to 14 residues. Germline CDR1 and CDR2: SQVTM and ANQGSEA. V was cut by 4 bases and J by 6 bases, with 17 bases left in between. CDR3 residues: CSVAVRGPEDTQYF. CDR3 nucleotide sequence: TGCAGCGTTGCCGTGCGGGGGCCGGAGGATACGCAGTATTTT.

J is TRBJ1-3 and V is TRBV13; 7 bases align to TRBD1. The length of the CDR3 is 17 residues. V lost 5 bases, J lost 4 bases, and 14 bases stayed unmatched. Germline-derived CDR1 and CDR2 are PRHDT and FYEKMQ (reference sequence). Written as DNA, the CDR3 is TGTGCCAGCAGCACGCCCGGACAGGCGCCTCCGGGAAACACCATATATTTT. This encodes CASSTPGQAPPGNTIYF.